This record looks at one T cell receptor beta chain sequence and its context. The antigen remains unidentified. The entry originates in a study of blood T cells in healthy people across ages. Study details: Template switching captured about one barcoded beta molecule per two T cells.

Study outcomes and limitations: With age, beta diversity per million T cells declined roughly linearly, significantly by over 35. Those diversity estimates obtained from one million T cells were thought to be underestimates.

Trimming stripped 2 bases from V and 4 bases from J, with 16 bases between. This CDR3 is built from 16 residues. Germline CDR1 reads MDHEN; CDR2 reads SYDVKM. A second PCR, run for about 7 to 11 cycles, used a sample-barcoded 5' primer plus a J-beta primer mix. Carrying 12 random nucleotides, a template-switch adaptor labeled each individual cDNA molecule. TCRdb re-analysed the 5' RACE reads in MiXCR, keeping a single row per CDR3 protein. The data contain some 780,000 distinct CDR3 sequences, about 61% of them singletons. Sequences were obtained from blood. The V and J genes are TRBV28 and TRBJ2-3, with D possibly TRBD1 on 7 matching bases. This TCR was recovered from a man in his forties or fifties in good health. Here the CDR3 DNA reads TGTGCCAGCAGTTTAGGTCAGGGGGGATTTGCAGATACGCAGTATTTT. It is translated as CASSLGQGGFADTQYF.